Only one count was recorded for the clone carrying this TCR beta chain. Its antigen remains unidentified. This sample was included in a study of OX40 agonist ivuxolimab in advanced cancers. Across the whole study: The treatment was a fully human IgG2 OX40 agonist, ivuxolimab.

The CDR3 is 14 amino acids. V gave up 6 bases and J gave up 1 base, with 10 bases separating them. Germline V gene data show CDR1 as LNHDA and CDR2 as SQIVND (reference sequence). Whole-study results and caveats: Dosing at 0.1 to 3.0 mg/kg was accompanied by clonal expansion of CD4+ and CD8+ blood T cells by week 6.

Some clones are missing from TCRdb's copy, which holds only in-frame ones; the method was immunoSEQ multiplex PCR. The sample has 23,000 or so clones; roughly 84% are singletons. The J gene is TRBJ1-5, the V gene TRBV19; D not certain. This sample comprised CD4+ or CD8+ T cells sorted from blood, obtained in a trial of the OX40 agonist ivuxolimab. The sequence was obtained from an adult with an advanced solid tumor such as melanoma, head and neck, liver or kidney cancer. The CDR3 DNA reads TGTGCCAGTAGATCTCATGCGAGCAATCAGCCCCAGCATTTT. Amino acid sequence: CASRSHASNQPQHF.